This T cell receptor (beta chain) was sequenced in a study of vaccination and CD4 T cells after COVID-19. Study-wide results and caveats: For convalescent patients, a median about 86% of reactive clones surfaced exclusively after vaccination. Post-vaccination reactive clonotypes (median about 40) did not differ significantly from post-infection (roughly 21).

CD4+ T cells that had been cultured provided DNA sequenced with the Oncomine TCR Beta short-read assay. CD4+ T cells were cultured, and genomic DNA was extracted from them. TCRdb re-analysed the PCR reads in MiXCR, keeping a single row per CDR3 protein. The sample yields under 20,000 distinct CDR3 sequences, under 70% seen once. This CDR3 has 15 residues. Per the germline V gene, CDR1 is SGHTA and CDR2 is FQGNSA. J was trimmed by 6 bases and V by 5 bases; bases with no gene match: 6. Treatment here: roughly 10-day PBMC culture with coronavirus spike peptide pools or control peptides (ViraFEST assay). Concerning this clonotype: The antigen remains unidentified.

The sample was CD4+ T cells from blood, cultured in vitro. This sequence joins TRBV7-2 and TRBJ1-5; 11 bases agree with TRBD1. The origin of this receptor is a human donor who had recovered from COVID-19. The DNA of the CDR3 is TGTGCCAGCAGCCTGGGACAGGGGGGGGGTCAGCCCCAGCATTTT. This encodes CASSLGQGGGQPQHF.